The 21 T cell receptor beta chains below come from one sample, sequenced in a study of OX40 agonist ivuxolimab in advanced cancers. The table came from immunoSEQ multiplex PCR; TCRdb's copy has only in-frame clones and leaves some out. This table has roughly 24,000 clones, approximately 75% appearing once. Source: CD4+ or CD8+ T cells sorted from blood, taken in a trial of the OX40 agonist ivuxolimab. The receptors stem from an adult with an advanced solid tumor such as melanoma, head and neck, liver or kidney cancer.

This sequence joins TRBV29-1 and TRBJ1-1, with D unresolved. The CDR3 consists of 12 residues. V was pared by 4 bases and J by 0 bases, with 6 bases between. In germline, CDR1 is SQVTM, CDR2 ANQGSEA. The CDR3 reads CSVVWLNTEAFF. The CDR3 nucleotides read TGCAGCGTTGTCTGGCTGAACACTGAAGCTTTCTTT.

This clone came up a few times. This chain uses TRBV19 with TRBJ2-2; D not certain. CDR3 length: 13 residues. Trimming stripped 7 bases from V and 5 bases from J, with 11 bases between. CDR1 is LNHDA and CDR2 is SQIVND in the germline V gene (reference sequence). CDR3 sequence reads: CASKKRSTGELFF. In DNA form, the CDR3 reads TGTGCCAGTAAGAAAAGAAGTACCGGGGAGCTGTTTTTT.

This chain uses TRBV19 with TRBJ1-1; a weak D match, TRBD1 (6 bases). Germline CDR1 and CDR2: LNHDA and SQIVND (reference sequence). The CDR3 is made up of 14 amino acids. The V and J ends lost 8 bases and 4 bases respectively, with 17 bases between them. In DNA form, the CDR3 reads TGTGCCAGTTGCTCACAGGGATGGGGCACTGAAGCTTTCTTT. It yields the protein CASCSQGWGTEAFF.

The V call is TRBV9, the J call TRBJ2-7; D remains unclear. Trimming took 4 bases from V and 5 from J, leaving 13 bases between them. This CDR3 is 13 amino acids long. Per germline, CDR1 SGDLS and CDR2 YYNGEE. CDR3 sequence: CASSPKGSDEQYF. The CDR3 coding sequence is TGTGCCAGCAGCCCCAAAGGAAGCGACGAGCAGTACTTC.

This clone was recorded once. This rearrangement joins TRBV6-4 to TRBJ2-2, with 10 nucleotides matching TRBD1. The germline V gene encodes CDR1 MRHNA and CDR2 SNTAGT. CDR3 size: 15 residues. Trimming took 6 bases from V and 4 from J; bases not matched to a gene: 5. The CDR3 region is CASSPTGGGTGELFF. DNA of the CDR3: TGTGCCAGCAGCCCGACAGGGGGCGGCACCGGGGAGCTGTTTTTT.

The gene calls are TRBV4-3 and TRBJ2-5; 8 nucleotides line up with TRBD1. The end of the DNA is better explained by TRBJ2-7, so the J call may be wrong. This CDR3 has 15 amino acids. Germline lookup yields CDR1 LGHNA and CDR2 YSLEER. CDR3 region: CASSQSGTGAYEQYF. DNA for the CDR3: TGCGCCAGCAGCCAATCCGGGACAGGAGCCTACGAGCAGTACTTC.

This clone was seen ten or more times. The chain joins TRBV28 to TRBJ1-1, with a possible D match to TRBD1 (5 bases). Trimming stripped 4 bases from V and 1 base from J, with 13 bases between. CDR1 is MDHEN, CDR2 SYDVKM, per germline. The CDR3 runs 15 residues. The chain's CDR3 is CASSSTWDGNTEAFF. CDR3 sequence (DNA): TGTGCCAGCAGTTCCACCTGGGACGGGAACACTGAAGCTTTCTTT.

The genes are TRBV7-2 and TRBJ2-7, with D uncertain. The length of the CDR3 is 11 residues. Trimming took off 1 base at V and 6 bases at J, with 4 bases between the two ends. The germline V gene has CDR1 SGHTA and CDR2 FQGNSA. DNA for the CDR3: TGTGCCAGCAGCTTAGGGACCGAGCAGTACTTC. Its protein product is CASSLGTEQYF.

This clone appeared a few times. The chain recombines TRBV7-6 with TRBJ2-2; D call uncertain. The germline V gene encodes CDR1 SGHVS and CDR2 FNYEAQ. The CDR3 has 13 residues. V was shortened by 7 bases and J by 1 base, with 7 bases between the two germline ends. CDR3 nucleotides: TGTGCCAGCATCGAGAAGAACACCGGGGAGCTGTTTTTT. Its protein is CASIEKNTGELFF.

Only a few counts were recorded for this clone. The rearrangement links TRBV7-9 to TRBJ1-5; 10 positions agree with TRBD1. Trimming at V came to 5 bases and at J to 5 bases, leaving 6 bases not matched to a gene. Germline CDR1 SEHNR, CDR2 FQNEAQ (reference sequence). This CDR3 has 15 amino acids. The CDR3 here is CASSPGQGEDQPQHF. Here the CDR3 DNA reads TGTGCCAGCAGCCCTGGACAGGGGGAGGATCAGCCCCAGCATTTT.

The chain uses TRBV9 and TRBJ1-5, with D perhaps matching TRBD1 (5 bases). Germline values: CDR1 SGDLS, CDR2 YYNGEE. This CDR3 is 15 amino acids long. Trimming removed 0 bases from V and 7 bases from J, with 14 bases in between. CDR3 sequence: CASSVGGGTEQPQHF. DNA for the CDR3: TGTGCCAGCAGCGTAGGGGGGGGGACGGAGCAGCCCCAGCATTTT.

The chain is built from TRBV27 and TRBJ2-5, with D perhaps matching TRBD2 (7 bases). The length of the CDR3 is 14 residues. Per the germline V gene, CDR1 is MNHEY and CDR2 is SMNVEV (reference sequence). Deletions cut 0 bases from V and 5 bases from J, with 10 bases between. For the CDR3, the DNA is TGTGCCAGCAGTTTATCGGGCGGGGGCGAGACCCAGTACTTC. This translates into CASSLSGGGETQYF.

This chain connects TRBV28 to TRBJ2-3; 13 bases map to TRBD2. This CDR3 spans 17 amino acids. From germline, CDR1 is MDHEN and CDR2 SYDVKM. Trimming took 6 bases from V and 5 from J; bases not matched to a gene: 11. CDR3 protein: CASSPLTSGGPGDTQYF. As DNA, the CDR3 is TGTGCCAGCAGCCCACTGACTAGCGGGGGGCCCGGAGATACGCAGTATTTT.

This rearrangement joins TRBV7-8 to TRBJ2-3; TRBD2 aligns across 9 bases. Per the germline V gene, CDR1 is SGHVS and CDR2 is FQNEAQ. After removal of 5 bases from V and 5 bases from J, the junction contained 14 bases not matched to a gene. The CDR3 totals 17 residues. CDR3 sequence reads: CASSPTGAGGDGDTQYF. The CDR3 nucleotides read TGTGCCAGCAGCCCGACGGGGGCGGGAGGGGACGGAGATACGCAGTATTTT.

This clone was found many times. Here the CDR3 DNA reads TGTGCCAGCAGTGTGGGACAGGATACTTCCTACGAGCAGTACTTC. Amino acid sequence: CASSVGQDTSYEQYF. The chain has TRBV6-5 and TRBJ2-7; TRBD1 aligns across 8 bases. The CDR3 covers 15 residues. CDR1 is MNHEY, CDR2 SVGAGI, per germline. J was trimmed by 1 base and V by 5 bases; bases with no gene match: 7.

This clone showed up just once. The rearrangement joins TRBV11-3 to TRBJ1-5; 7 positions agree with TRBD1. Losses at the gene ends were 1 base for V and 4 bases for J; bases not matched to a gene: 1. Germline V gene data show CDR1 as SGHNT and CDR2 as YENEEA. The CDR3 loop spans 14 amino acids. CDR3 residues: CASSLAGQNQPQHF. The CDR3 DNA is TGTGCCAGCAGCTTAGCGGGACAGAATCAGCCCCAGCATTTT.

The table lists this clone with a count of one. This chain links TRBV28 with TRBJ2-1; D is possibly TRBD2 (6 bases). The CDR3 has 14 amino acids. Germline assignment: CDR1 MDHEN and CDR2 SYDVKM. Trimming stripped 1 base from V and 5 bases from J, with 9 bases between. The CDR3 is CASSLLSGDNEQFF. Here the CDR3 DNA reads TGTGCCAGCAGTTTATTGTCGGGGGACAATGAGCAGTTCTTC.

The chain couples TRBV18 to TRBJ2-3, with 14 bases identical to TRBD2. With V trimmed by 4 bases and J by 0 bases, 6 bases remained unmatched. This CDR3 contains 18 residues. The germline gives CDR1 KGHSH, CDR2 LQKENI. The DNA of the CDR3 is TGTGCCAGCTCACACGGGACTAGCGGGAGTCTTAGCACAGATACGCAGTATTTT. Residues: CASSHGTSGSLSTDTQYF. The complete variable domain, with remaining parts taken from reference TRBV18 and TRBJ2-3, reads NAGVMQNPRHLVRRRGQEARLRCSPMKGHSHVYWYRQLPEEGLKFMVYLQKENIIDESGMPKERFSAEFPKEGPSILRIQQVVRGDSAAYFCASSHGTSGSLSTDTQYFGPGTRLTVL.

V gene TRBV4-1 combines with J gene TRBJ1-3, with a possible D match to TRBD1 (6 bases). Germline CDR1 is MGHRA and CDR2 is YSYEKL. CDR3 size: 15 residues. V lost 1 base and J 4 bases, leaving 11 bases between the germline ends. The CDR3 sequence: CASSQGTARGNTIYF. DNA for the CDR3: TGCGCCAGCAGCCAAGGGACAGCGAGAGGAAACACCATATATTTT.

The chain joins TRBV19 to TRBJ2-7; D might be TRBD2 (6 bases). The ends were cut back, 3 bases at V and 0 bases at J, with 12 bases in the middle. Germline CDR1 reads LNHDA; CDR2 reads SQIVND (reference sequence). This CDR3 contains 15 residues. This CDR3 reads CASSISLASSYEQYF. The CDR3 DNA is TGTGCCAGTAGTATCTCGCTAGCGAGCTCCTACGAGCAGTACTTC.

CDR3 sequence reads: CASSQAEGNEQYF. In DNA, the CDR3 is TGCGCCAGCAGCCAAGCGGAAGGGAACGAGCAGTACTTC. The chain links TRBV4-3 to TRBJ2-7; D gene unclear. The CDR3 runs to 13 residues. Per germline, CDR1 LGHNA and CDR2 YSLEER. V was pared by 1 base and J by 5 bases, with 9 bases between.